The rows below give T cell receptor beta chains drawn from one sample of a study of cytomegalovirus exposure and HLA in healthy donors. This table comes from immunoSEQ multiplex PCR, and its TCRdb copy is limited to in-frame clones, with some not included. The sample lists 70,000 or so clones; more than 80% were seen once. Sequencing was performed on PBMCs. Every receptor here comes from a woman aged 25 to 39 in good health and CMV-seropositive. The CDR3 runs from the conserved cysteine through the conserved F or W. A D gene is named only where the DNA matches it firmly. Size is stated for part of the rows, as once, few or many counts, or as a class when the clone is expanded.

clone_size,d_call,j_call,v_call,cdr3_nt,cdr3_aa
.,.,TRBJ2-2,TRBV21-1,TGTGCCAGCAGCAAAGGTCACCAGGGCGGCACCGGGGAGCTGTTTTTT,CASSKGHQGGTGELFF
.,.,TRBJ2-7,TRBV11-2,TGTGCCAGCAGCTTAGAACGTGGGCTGAACCGCTACGAGCAGTACTTC,CASSLERGLNRYEQYF
.,TRBD2,TRBJ2-1,TRBV5-6,TGTGCCAGCAGCGATCCGGGACTAACGTACAATGAGCAGTTCTTC,CASSDPGLTYNEQFF
.,TRBD2,TRBJ2-1,TRBV9,TGTGCCAGCAGCGCCGGGACTAGCGGATACAATGAGCAGTTCTTC,CASSAGTSGYNEQFF
.,.,TRBJ2-5,TRBV18,TGTGCCAGCTCACCACCGGGGGCGCCTAGCAAAGAGACCCAGTACTTC,CASSPPGAPSKETQYF
.,.,TRBJ2-7,TRBV5-5,TGTGCCAGCAGCCCGCGGGACGGGGGAGAAGAGCAGTACTTC,CASSPRDGGEEQYF
.,.,TRBJ2-1,TRBV5-1,TGCGCCAGCAGCTTTACGGGAGACCACGTGTATGAGCAGTTCTTC,CASSFTGDHVYEQFF
.,TRBD2,TRBJ2-7,TRBV5-8,TGTGCCAGCAGCTTGAGCGGGAGTGTCTCCTACGAGCAGTACTTC,CASSLSGSVSYEQYF
.,TRBD1,TRBJ1-1,TRBV27,TGTGCCAGCAGTAGCCAAACAGGGGGCTCTCCTGAAGCTTTCTTT,CASSSQTGGSPEAFF
.,.,TRBJ2-1,TRBV2,TGTGCCAGCAGTGTATTGACAGTTTACAATGAGCAGTTCTTC,CASSVLTVYNEQFF
.,.,TRBJ2-3,TRBV5-1,TGCGCCAGCAGCTCACGGGTCGTGACAGATACGCAGTATTTT,CASSSRVVTDTQYF
.,.,TRBJ1-2,TRBV6-1,TGTGCCAGCAGTGAATCCGGCGGGAACTATGGCTACACCTTC,CASSESGGNYGYTF
.,TRBD2,TRBJ2-7,TRBV5-1,TGCGCCAGCAGCTTTAGCGGGACCGGTCGCGAGCAGTACTTC,CASSFSGTGREQYF
.,.,TRBJ2-7,TRBV5-1,TGCGCCAGCAGCCAAGTCGCCAGGCTGGGTGGCGAGCAGTACTTC,CASSQVARLGGEQYF
.,TRBD2,TRBJ2-1,TRBV5-1,TGCGCCAGCAGCGGTTATTCTAGCGGATCCTACAATGAGCAGTTCTTC,CASSGYSSGSYNEQFF
few,.,TRBJ1-1,TRBV7-2,TGTGCCAGCAGCCCTACGGGTTATACTGAAGCTTTCTTT,CASSPTGYTEAFF
.,TRBD1,TRBJ1-2,TRBV19,TGTGCCAGTAGGGGACAGTCCCCATTTGGGTATGGCTACACCTTC,CASRGQSPFGYGYTF
.,TRBD1,TRBJ1-2,TRBV14,TGTGCCAGCAGCCACTTAACAGGGGTCGCTCGTGATGGCTACACCTTC,CASSHLTGVARDGYTF
once,TRBD2,TRBJ2-7,TRBV11-2,TGTGCCAGCAGCTTAAGTACGGGAGGGTCTACCTACGAGCAGTACTTC,CASSLSTGGSTYEQYF
.,.,TRBJ1-2,TRBV30,TGTGCCTCGGACAGCTATGGCTACACCTTC,CASDSYGYTF
.,.,TRBJ2-2,TRBV4-1,TGCGCCAGCAGCCAAAGGTTTAGCGGTCCTCCGTGGGGTACCGGGGAGCTGTTTTTT,CASSQRFSGPPWGTGELFF
.,.,TRBJ2-5,TRBV7-2,TGTGCCAGCAGCTTAAGGGGGTCCCAAGAGACCCAGTACTTC,CASSLRGSQETQYF
.,TRBD1,TRBJ2-5,TRBV7-9,TGTGCCAGCAGCTCATTCCGGGACAGGCAAGAGACCCAGTACTTC,CASSSFRDRQETQYF
.,.,TRBJ2-3,TRBV6-5,TGTGCCAGCAGGCTAGCGCCGACTGCCACAGATACGCAGTATTTT,CASRLAPTATDTQYF
few,.,TRBJ1-3,TRBV2,TGTGCCAGCACTCAGGACAGCTCTGGAAACACCATATATTTT,CASTQDSSGNTIYF
.,TRBD1,TRBJ1-4,TRBV27,TGTGCCAGCAGTTTAAGTGGACAGGGGGCTACGGAACTGTTTTTT,CASSLSGQGATELFF
few,TRBD1,TRBJ2-7,TRBV9,TGTGCCAGCAGCGCACAGGGGGCATGGCTTGACGAGCAGTACTTC,CASSAQGAWLDEQYF
.,.,TRBJ1-1,TRBV7-9,TGTGCCAGCAGCAGCAAGGGGAGGTACACTGAAGCTTTCTTT,CASSSKGRYTEAFF
.,TRBD1,TRBJ2-1,TRBV28,TGTGCCAGCAGTCCCCCGGGACAGACCTCCTACAATGAGCAGTTCTTC,CASSPPGQTSYNEQFF
.,.,TRBJ1-2,TRBV15,TGTGCCACCAGCAGAATCCGTGGGAGACCGTTCTATGGCTACACCTTC,CATSRIRGRPFYGYTF
.,TRBD1,TRBJ1-4,TRBV15,TGTGCCACCAGCAGAACTTCCGGGACAGGCCGCGGAAAACTGTTTTTT,CATSRTSGTGRGKLFF
.,.,TRBJ2-7,TRBV21-1,TGTGCCAGCAGCAAAGGTGTAGACTATGGCGGGAGTGACTTC,CASSKGVDYGGSDF
.,TRBD1,TRBJ2-7,TRBV28,TGTGCCAGCAGCCCCGGACAGGGGAGGGCCAACGAGCAGTACTTC,CASSPGQGRANEQYF
.,.,TRBJ1-2,TRBV5-5,TGTGCCAGCAGCTTAACGGTCCCACGAAACTATGGCTACACCTTC,CASSLTVPRNYGYTF
.,.,TRBJ1-2,TRBV5-1,TGCGCCAGCAGCTCACAGGGCGACGGGACCGGCTACACCTTC,CASSSQGDGTGYTF
.,TRBD2,TRBJ2-1,TRBV19,TGTGCCAGTAGTATATATGCGGGGGGTGAACGTGGCGGGAGGGCCGGTGAGCAGTTCTTC,CASSIYAGGERGGRAGEQFF
.,TRBD1,TRBJ1-1,TRBV6-5,TGTGCCAGCAGGGCCGACAGGGGGCTAGCTGAAGCTTTCTTT,CASRADRGLAEAFF
few,TRBD1,TRBJ2-7,TRBV5-4,TGTGCCAGCAGCTTCGGGACAGACACCTACGAGCAGTACTTC,CASSFGTDTYEQYF
.,.,TRBJ1-2,TRBV25-1,TGTGCCAGCAGTGAGGGGAGATATGGCTACACCTTC,CASSEGRYGYTF
.,.,TRBJ2-1,TRBV5-1,TGCGCCAGCAGCTTGGCCGTGGGGGGACGTGAGCAGTTCTTC,CASSLAVGGREQFF
.,TRBD2,TRBJ2-3,TRBV27,TGTGCCAGCAGCCTCACTACTAGCGGGAGGGCCATGGGGGTCACAGATACGCAGTATTTT,CASSLTTSGRAMGVTDTQYF
.,.,TRBJ2-7,TRBV7-2,TGTGCCAGCAGCTTAGCTTTCCACGAGCAGTACTTC,CASSLAFHEQYF
.,TRBD2,TRBJ2-7,TRBV5-1,TGCGCCAGCAGCCCTTGGACTAGCGGGTACGAGCAGTACTTC,CASSPWTSGYEQYF
.,TRBD1,TRBJ1-5,TRBV2,TGTGCCAGCAGTCAACAGGGGGGGGTCAGCAATCAGCCCCAGCATTTT,CASSQQGGVSNQPQHF
.,TRBD1,TRBJ1-5,TRBV19,TGTGCCAGTAGTACCCCGGGACAGCTTGTTCGGCATTTT,CASSTPGQLVRHF
once,TRBD1,TRBJ2-7,TRBV7-6,TGTGCCAGCAGCCCCGGACAGGGTTCCTCCTACGAGCAGTACTTC,CASSPGQGSSYEQYF